Here is one TCR beta chain with its context. These data are taken from a study of monozygotic twins with inflammatory bowel disease. The CDR3 extends over 14 amino acids. The germline gives CDR1 DFQATT, CDR2 SNEGSKA (reference sequence). TCRdb reanalyzed the 5' RACE reads, giving one entry per CDR3 protein sequence and no DNA. This sample contains fewer than 200,000 distinct CDR3 sequences. The gene calls are TRBV20-1 and TRBJ2-2; absent DNA, TCRdb's TRBD1 call cannot be checked. This sequence originates from a human donor with ulcerative colitis or Crohn's disease, or a healthy co-twin of an affected twin (not recorded which). Source material: blood. The CDR3 region is CSAPDRGFTGELFF.